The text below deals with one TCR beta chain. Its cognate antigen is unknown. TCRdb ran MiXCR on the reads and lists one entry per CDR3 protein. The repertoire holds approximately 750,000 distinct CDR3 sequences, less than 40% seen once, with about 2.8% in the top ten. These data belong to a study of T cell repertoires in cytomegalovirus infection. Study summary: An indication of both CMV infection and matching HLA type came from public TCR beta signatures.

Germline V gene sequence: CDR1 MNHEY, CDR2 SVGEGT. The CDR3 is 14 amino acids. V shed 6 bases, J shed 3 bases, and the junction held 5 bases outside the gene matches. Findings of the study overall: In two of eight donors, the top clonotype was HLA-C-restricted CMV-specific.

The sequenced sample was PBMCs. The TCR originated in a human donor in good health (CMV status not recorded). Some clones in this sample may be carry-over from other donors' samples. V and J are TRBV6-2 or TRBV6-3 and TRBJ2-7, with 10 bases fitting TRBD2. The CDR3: CASSQRGGNYEQYF. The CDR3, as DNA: TGTGCCAGCAGCCAGCGGGGGGGGAACTACGAGCAGTACTTC.